The present T cell receptor (beta chain) was sequenced within a study of blood T cell repertoires in COVID-19 (dated by TCRdb to 2018 to 2020). Looking at the study overall: Samples from collaborators originated in the United States, Italy and Spain and spanned both the acute and convalescent phases of COVID-19. The prospective study material was composed of cDNA or gDNA derived from T cells, B-cell-depleted T cells, or PBMCs. Deeply sampled blood TCRbeta repertoires from subjects exposed to, actively infected with, or recovered from COVID-19 were included in the dataset. The repertoires were released in a freely available public database meant as a resource for research on the immune response to SARS-CoV-2. The samples were drawn from the first 160 participants of the ongoing ImmuneRACE study and from 1,254 subjects provided by 6 global collaborators. Sample metadata almost always included a de-identified subject ID, COVID-19 status, age in years and sex. Where HLA class I and class II types were available, the types were taken from metadata supplied by the sample provider, not from assay-based typing. The paper's findings and limits, for the study overall: Clinical and demographic metadata were provided uncurated, with the amount varying by source and participant.

A second Seattle source provided samples from volunteer blood donors who had recovered from COVID-19. Whole blood was collected in K2EDTA tubes by collaborating institutions according to the institutions' own protocols. For TCRbeta analysis, collaborators shipped samples as frozen whole blood, isolated PBMCs, or DNA extracted from either of those sample types. Comment on this clone: What this receptor recognizes is not known. It has no much larger one-base neighbor in the sample; base qualities were not kept.

TCRbeta CDR3 regions were amplified from genomic DNA using the immunoSEQ Assay, a bias-controlled multiplex PCR. The original methods were these. Within the assay, amplification of reference gene primers was used to estimate how many nucleated cells each sample contained. Sequence reads were collapsed and filtered to measure the absolute abundance of every unique TCRbeta CDR3 rearrangement. For each sample, productive Simpson clonality was calculated by taking the square root of Simpson's diversity index across productive rearrangements. As stored in TCRdb, this immuneACCESS dataset retains in-frame rearrangements with V and J assigned. A fraction of the clones does not appear; measured against another copy, unresolved V genes explain less than half of the discrepancy, and the remainder lacks a known reason. V and J calls and clone size follow that table, whereas D and trimming were derived from the DNA. The sample table contains about 300,000 clones; only one count was recorded for more than 70% of them. Approximately 7% of the sample is taken by the ten largest.

This receptor was identified in a woman aged 30 to 39 who had recovered from COVID-19. Sequencing was performed on peripheral blood.

This receptor carries the CDR3 CASSLSSGEQPQHF. The sequenced DNA: TGTGCCAGCAGTTTAAGTTCGGGAGAGCAGCCCCAGCATTTT. The rearrangement combines TRBV28 with TRBJ1-5, with the D gene not clear enough to name. CDR3 length: 14 amino acids, cysteine to phenylalanine. Only the CDR3 DNA stays, 42 bases, in frame from base 1. CDR1 MDHEN and CDR2 SYDVKM are derived from the germline V gene. V loses 2 bases, J loses 7 bases, and the germline ends lie 12 bases apart.